Following are 7 T cell receptor beta chains from one sample sequenced in a study of T cell repertoires in cytomegalovirus infection. TCRdb redid the calling of the reads with MiXCR, one entry per CDR3 protein. The sample yields some 400,000 distinct CDR3 sequences, approximately 31% seen once. Sequencing was done on a sample of PBMCs. All receptors come from a human donor in good health (CMV status not recorded). Some clones in this sample may be carry-over from other donors' samples.

This clonotype was detected many times. CDR3 bases: TGCGCCAGCAGCCAAGCTACAGGGATGGGGTCAGAGACCCAGTACTTC. Translated: CASSQATGMGSETQYF. The V and J genes are TRBV4-3 and TRBJ2-5; D may be TRBD1 (6 bases). There are 16 residues in the CDR3. With 1 base removed from V and 4 bases from J, the gap between germline ends came to 16 bases. CDR1 LGHNA and CDR2 YSLEER come from the germline V gene.

As concerns this clonotype: Germline and junction disagree at one end, which may indicate a read error. The chain links TRBV7-2 to TRBJ1-3, with 7 bases lining up with TRBD1. This CDR3 region has 15 residues. Germline lookup yields CDR1 SGHTA and CDR2 FQGNSA. CDR3 nucleotides: TGTGCCAGAAGCTCGACAGGGACGTACGGAAACACCATATATTTT. This sequence encodes CARSSTGTYGNTIYF.

In nucleotides, the CDR3 is TGTGCCAGTAGTAGAGCGGGGGGGCGTCCAGATACGCAGTATTTT. Encoded protein: CASSRAGGRPDTQYF. The chain carries TRBV19 and TRBJ2-3; 10 nucleotides line up with TRBD2. The CDR3 has 15 amino acids. V was clipped by 4 bases and J by 4 bases; unmatched bases: 5. Germline V gene lookup returns CDR1 LNHDA and CDR2 SQIVND (reference sequence). Drawing the rest from reference TRBV19 and TRBJ2-3, the complete variable domain is DGGITQSPKYLFRKEGQNVTLSCEQNLNHDAMYWYRQDPGQGLRLIYYSQIVNDFQKGDIAEGYSVSREKKESFPLTVTSAQKNPTAFYLCASSRAGGRPDTQYFGPGTRLTVL.

This clonotype was seen repeatedly, ten times or more. This chain links TRBV2 with TRBJ2-1; 9 bases match TRBD2. CDR1 is SNHLY, CDR2 FYNNEI, per germline. CDR3 length: 14 residues. V lost 6 bases, J lost 4 bases, and 4 bases stayed unmatched. CDR3 residues: CASRERGAYNEQFF. CDR3 nucleotides: TGTGCCAGCAGGGAGCGGGGGGCGTACAATGAGCAGTTCTTC.

This clonotype was counted a single time. The chain carries TRBV10-2 and TRBJ2-4; 14 bases match TRBD2. The CDR3 spans 19 residues. Germline assignment: CDR1 WSHSY and CDR2 SAAADI. Trimming at V came to 3 bases and at J to 2 bases, leaving 9 bases not matched to a gene. The CDR3 DNA sequence: TGCGCCAGCAGTGATCCGGGACTAGCGGGGGTACTAACCAAAAACATTCAGTACTTC. Protein: CASSDPGLAGVLTKNIQYF.

This clonotype was found once. This chain uses TRBV6-5 with TRBJ2-3; no clear D. Deletions cut 7 bases from V and 0 bases from J, with 8 bases between. The CDR3 totals 13 residues. Germline assignment: CDR1 MNHEY and CDR2 SVGAGI. The CDR3, as DNA: TGTGCCAGCAAAGCACTTAGCACAGATACGCAGTATTTT. Translated: CASKALSTDTQYF.

This clonotype was picked up a small number of times. This chain links TRBV7-8 with TRBJ1-3, with 7 bases aligning to TRBD1. Unmatched junction bases numbered 4, after V lost 7 bases and J lost 4 bases. The CDR3 is 13 residues long. Germline lookup yields CDR1 SGHVS and CDR2 FQNEAQ. The CDR3 bases are TGTGCCAGCACCCAGGGGGGAGGAAACACCATATATTTT. Translating gives CASTQGGGNTIYF.